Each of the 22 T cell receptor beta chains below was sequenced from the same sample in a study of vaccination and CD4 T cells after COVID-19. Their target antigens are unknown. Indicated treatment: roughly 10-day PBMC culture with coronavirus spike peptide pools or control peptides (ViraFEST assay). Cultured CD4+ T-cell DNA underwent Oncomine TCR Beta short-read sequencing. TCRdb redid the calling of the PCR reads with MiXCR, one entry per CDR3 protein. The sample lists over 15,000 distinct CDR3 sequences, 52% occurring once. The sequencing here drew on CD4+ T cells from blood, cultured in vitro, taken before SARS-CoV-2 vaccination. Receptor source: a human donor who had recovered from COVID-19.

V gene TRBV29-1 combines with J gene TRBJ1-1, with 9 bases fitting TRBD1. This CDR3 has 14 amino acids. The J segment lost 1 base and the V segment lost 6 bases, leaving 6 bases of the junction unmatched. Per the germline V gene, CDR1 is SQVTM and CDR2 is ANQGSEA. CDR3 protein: CSVSPTGGNTEAFF. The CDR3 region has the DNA TGCAGCGTGAGTCCGACAGGGGGGAACACTGAAGCTTTCTTT.

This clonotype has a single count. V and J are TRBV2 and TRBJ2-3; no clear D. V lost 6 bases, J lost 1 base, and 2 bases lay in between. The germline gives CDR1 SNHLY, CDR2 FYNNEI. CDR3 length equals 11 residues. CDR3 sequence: CASSRTDTQYF. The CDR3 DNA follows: TGTGCCAGCAGCCGCACAGATACGCAGTATTTT.

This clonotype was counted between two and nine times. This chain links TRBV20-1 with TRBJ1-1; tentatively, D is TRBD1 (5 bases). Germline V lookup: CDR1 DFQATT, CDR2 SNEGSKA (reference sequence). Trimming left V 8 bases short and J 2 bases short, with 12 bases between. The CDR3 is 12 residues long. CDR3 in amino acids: CSPETVNTEAFF. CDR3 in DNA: TGCAGTCCTGAGACAGTCAACACTGAAGCTTTCTTT.

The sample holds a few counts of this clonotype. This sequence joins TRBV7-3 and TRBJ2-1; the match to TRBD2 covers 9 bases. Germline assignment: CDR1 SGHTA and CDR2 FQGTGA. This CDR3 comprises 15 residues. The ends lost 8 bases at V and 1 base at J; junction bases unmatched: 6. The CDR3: CASALREGSYNEQFF. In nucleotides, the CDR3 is TGTGCCAGCGCGTTGCGGGAGGGTTCCTACAATGAGCAGTTCTTC.

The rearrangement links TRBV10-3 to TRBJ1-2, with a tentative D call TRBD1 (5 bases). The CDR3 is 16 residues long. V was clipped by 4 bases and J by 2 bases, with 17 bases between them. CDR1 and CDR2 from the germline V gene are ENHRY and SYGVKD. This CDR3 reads CAISAGSGRSNYGYTF. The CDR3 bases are TGTGCCATCAGTGCGGGATCAGGGAGGTCGAACTATGGCTACACCTTC.

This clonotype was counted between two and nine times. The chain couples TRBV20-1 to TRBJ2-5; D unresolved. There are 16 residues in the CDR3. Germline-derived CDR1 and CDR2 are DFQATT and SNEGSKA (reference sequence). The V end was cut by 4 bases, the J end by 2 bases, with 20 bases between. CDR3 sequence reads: CSATFLGSWGQETQYF. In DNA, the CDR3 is TGCAGTGCTACATTCCTGGGTAGCTGGGGTCAAGAGACCCAGTACTTC.

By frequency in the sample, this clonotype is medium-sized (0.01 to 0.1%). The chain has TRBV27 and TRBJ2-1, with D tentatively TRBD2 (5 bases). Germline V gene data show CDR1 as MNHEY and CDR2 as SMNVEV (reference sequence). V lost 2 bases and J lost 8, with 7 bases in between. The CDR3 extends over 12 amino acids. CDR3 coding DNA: TGTGCCAGCAGTTTAGGAGGACATGAGCAGTTCTTC. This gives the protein CASSLGGHEQFF.

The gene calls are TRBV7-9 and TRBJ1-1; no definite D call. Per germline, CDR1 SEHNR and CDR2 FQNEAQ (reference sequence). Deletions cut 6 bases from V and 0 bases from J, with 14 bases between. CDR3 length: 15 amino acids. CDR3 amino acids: CASRPSNGVNTEAFF. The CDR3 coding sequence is TGTGCCAGCAGACCTTCGAACGGAGTGAACACTGAAGCTTTCTTT.

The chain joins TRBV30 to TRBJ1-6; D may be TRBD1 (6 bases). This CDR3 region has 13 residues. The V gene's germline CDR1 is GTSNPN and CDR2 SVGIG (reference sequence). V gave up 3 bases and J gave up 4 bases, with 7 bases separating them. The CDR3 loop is CAWRGQYNSPLHF. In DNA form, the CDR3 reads TGTGCCTGGAGGGGACAATATAATTCACCCCTCCACTTT.

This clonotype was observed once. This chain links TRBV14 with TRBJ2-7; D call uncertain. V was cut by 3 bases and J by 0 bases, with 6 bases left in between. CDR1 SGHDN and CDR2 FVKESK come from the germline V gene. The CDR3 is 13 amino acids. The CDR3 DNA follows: TGTGCCAGCAGCCATCGACGCTCCTACGAGCAGTACTTC. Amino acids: CASSHRRSYEQYF.

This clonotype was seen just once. The CDR3 loop reads CASSLVAGGGETQYF. CDR3 coding DNA: TGTGCCAGCAGCTTAGTAGCGGGAGGAGGAGAGACCCAGTACTTC. The rearrangement uses TRBV7-8 and TRBJ2-5; 10 nucleotides line up with TRBD2. This CDR3 region has 15 residues. In germline, CDR1 is SGHVS, CDR2 FQNEAQ. The J segment lost 4 bases and the V segment lost 1 base, leaving 3 bases of the junction unmatched.

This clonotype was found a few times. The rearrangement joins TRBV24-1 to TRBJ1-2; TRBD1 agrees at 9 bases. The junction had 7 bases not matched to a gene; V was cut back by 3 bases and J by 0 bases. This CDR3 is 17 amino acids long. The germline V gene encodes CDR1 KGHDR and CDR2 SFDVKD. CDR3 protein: CATSDPGTGNPNYGYTF. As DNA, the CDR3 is TGTGCCACCAGTGATCCCGGGACAGGGAACCCTAACTATGGCTACACCTTC.

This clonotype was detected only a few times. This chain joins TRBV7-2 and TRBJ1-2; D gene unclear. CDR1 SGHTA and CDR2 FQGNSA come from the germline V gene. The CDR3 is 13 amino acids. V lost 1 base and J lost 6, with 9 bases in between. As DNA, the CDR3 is TGTGCCAGCAGCTTAGTGGCCTTAGATGGCTACACCTTC. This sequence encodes CASSLVALDGYTF.

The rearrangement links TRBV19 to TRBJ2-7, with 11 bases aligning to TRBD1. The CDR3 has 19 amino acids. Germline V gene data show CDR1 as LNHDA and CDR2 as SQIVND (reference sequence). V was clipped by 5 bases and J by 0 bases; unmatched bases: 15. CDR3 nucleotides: TGTGCCAGTAGTCCAAGAGGACAGGGGGCGTATAGCAACTCCTACGAGCAGTACTTC. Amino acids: CASSPRGQGAYSNSYEQYF.

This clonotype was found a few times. CDR3: CASSTQLEEYEQYF. The DNA of the CDR3 is TGTGCCAGTAGTACCCAACTAGAAGAGTACGAGCAGTACTTC. The V call is TRBV19, the J call TRBJ2-7; tentatively, D is TRBD2 (5 bases). CDR3 size: 14 residues. Trimming took 4 bases from V and 4 from J, leaving 14 bases between them. Germline CDR1 reads LNHDA; CDR2 reads SQIVND (reference sequence).

This CDR3 is CASSVRLAGATDTQYF. CDR3 DNA sequence: TGTGCCAGCAGCGTTCGACTAGCGGGAGCGACAGATACGCAGTATTTT. The chain combines TRBV7-8 with TRBJ2-3, with 12 nucleotides matching TRBD2. The germline V gene encodes CDR1 SGHVS and CDR2 FQNEAQ. CDR3 length: 16 amino acids. V shed 5 bases and J 3 bases; nucleotides not matched to a gene: 6.

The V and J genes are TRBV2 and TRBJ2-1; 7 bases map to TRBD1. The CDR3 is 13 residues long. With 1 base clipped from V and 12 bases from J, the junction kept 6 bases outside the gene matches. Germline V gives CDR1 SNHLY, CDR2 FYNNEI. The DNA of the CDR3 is TGTGCCAGCAGTGAAGGACAGGGAGCAAGGCAGTTCTTC. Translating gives CASSEGQGARQFF.

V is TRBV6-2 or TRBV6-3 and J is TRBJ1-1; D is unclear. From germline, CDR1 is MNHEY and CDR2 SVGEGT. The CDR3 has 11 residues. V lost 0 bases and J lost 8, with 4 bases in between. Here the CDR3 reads CASSYSAEAFF. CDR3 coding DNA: TGTGCCAGCAGTTACTCAGCAGAAGCTTTCTTT.

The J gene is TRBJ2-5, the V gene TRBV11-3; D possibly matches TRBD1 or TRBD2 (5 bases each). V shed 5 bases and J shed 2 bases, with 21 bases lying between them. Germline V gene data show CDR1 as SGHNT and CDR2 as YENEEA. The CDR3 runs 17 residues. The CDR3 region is CASSDFSGTVKQETQYF. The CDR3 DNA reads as TGTGCCAGCAGCGATTTTTCGGGGACCGTCAAGCAAGAGACCCAGTACTTC.

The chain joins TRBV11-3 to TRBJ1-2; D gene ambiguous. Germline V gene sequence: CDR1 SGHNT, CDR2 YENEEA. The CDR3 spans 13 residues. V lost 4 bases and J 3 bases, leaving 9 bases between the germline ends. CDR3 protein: CASSSPRYYGYTF. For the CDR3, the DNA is TGTGCCAGCAGCTCGCCTCGCTACTATGGCTACACCTTC. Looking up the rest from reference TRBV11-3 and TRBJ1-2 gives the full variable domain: EAGVVQSPRYKIIEKKQPVAFWCNPISGHNTLYWYLQNLGQGPELLIRYENEEAVDDSQLPKDRFSAERLKGVDSTLKIQPAELGDSAVYLCASSSPRYYGYTFGSGTRLTVV.

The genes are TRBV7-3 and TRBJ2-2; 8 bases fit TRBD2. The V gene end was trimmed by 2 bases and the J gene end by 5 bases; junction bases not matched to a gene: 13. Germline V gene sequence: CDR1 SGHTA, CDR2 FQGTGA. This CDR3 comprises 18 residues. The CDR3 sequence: CASSLHSIGGAGTGELFF. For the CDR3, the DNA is TGTGCCAGCAGCTTACATAGTATCGGGGGGGCCGGGACCGGGGAGCTGTTTTTT.

The CDR3: CASSRWGLAGGTDTQYF. For the CDR3, the DNA is TGTGCCAGCAGCCGATGGGGACTAGCGGGGGGGACAGATACGCAGTATTTT. V is TRBV7-2 and J is TRBJ2-3; 16 bases line up with TRBD2. Germline V gives CDR1 SGHTA, CDR2 FQGNSA. CDR3 length equals 17 residues. Trimming cost V 5 bases and J 3 bases; bases outside gene matches: 5.